Included here is one TCR beta chain sequence, with context. This clone was seen a few times. The target of this receptor is not known. No base qualities exist here, and no much larger clone lies one base off it. TCRbeta CDR3 regions were amplified from genomic DNA using the immunoSEQ Assay, a bias-controlled multiplex PCR. The authors' analysis ran thus. Nucleated cell counts per sample were estimated from amplification of reference gene primers within the assay. Sequence reads were collapsed and filtered to measure the absolute abundance of every unique TCRbeta CDR3 rearrangement. For each sample, productive Simpson clonality was calculated by taking the square root of Simpson's diversity index across productive rearrangements. TCRdb took over this immuneACCESS table, retaining in-frame rearrangements with V and J assigned. Such tables are incomplete; in checked studies, under half of the missing clones stem from an unresolved V gene, and the remainder is unexplained. For V, J and clone size, that table is used; D and trimming come from the DNA. The sample data list about 400,000 clones, and nearly 90% of these were observed just once. The leading ten clones occupy 1.7% of the sample.

The data were obtained in a study of blood T cell repertoires in COVID-19 (TCRdb year 2020). Regarding the research as a whole: Samples from collaborators originated in the United States, Italy and Spain and spanned both the acute and convalescent phases of COVID-19. The material from the prospective study consisted of cDNA or gDNA derived from T cells, B-cell-depleted T cells, or PBMCs. The dataset comprised deeply sampled blood TCRbeta repertoires from subjects exposed to, actively infected with, or recovered from COVID-19. The repertoires were released in a freely available public database meant as a resource for research on the immune response to SARS-CoV-2. The samples were drawn from two sources: the first 160 participants of the ongoing ImmuneRACE study, and fewer than 1,500 subjects contributed by 6 global collaborators. Nearly every sample came with metadata listing a de-identified subject ID, COVID-19 status, age in years and sex. Where HLA class I and class II types were available, the types were taken from metadata supplied by the sample provider, not from assay-based typing. Overall study outcomes, separate from this receptor: The amount of clinical and demographic metadata varied by source and participant and was provided uncurated.

Enrolling through a virtual design, the prospective study's participants ranged in age from roughly 18 to 95 years and lived across approximately 25 United States geographic areas. In the prospective study, participants were assigned to cohorts based on the clinical history participants reported in a screening survey and a study questionnaire. Recovered participants in ImmuneRACE Cohort 3 were defined as having two consecutive negative NP/OP PCR tests, clearance from a healthcare professional, or resolution of symptoms. Mobile phlebotomists in the prospective study collected whole blood, serum and a nasopharyngeal or oropharyngeal swab from every participant. Prospective study participants could optionally give additional blood draws and questionnaires over an approximately 2-month period. Before DNA extraction, blood samples from the prospective study were shipped at room temperature or frozen.

Inclusive of the bounding cysteine and phenylalanine, the CDR3 is 15 residues long. This entry keeps only the CDR3 DNA: 45 bases, framed from base 1. CDR1 SGHRS and CDR2 YFSETQ were looked up in the germline V gene. Clipping removes 0 bases from V and 2 bases from J, with 4 as the unmatched junction base count. This TCR derives from a woman aged 25 to 39 who had recovered from COVID-19. Here the chain combines TRBV5-1 and TRBJ2-7; 8 bases in the junction line up with TRBD1. The specimen was PBMCs or T cells enriched from blood (not recorded which). The CDR3 in this case is CASSLAPGQAYEQYF. At the DNA level, the sequence is TGCGCCAGCAGCTTGGCACCGGGACAGGCCTACGAGCAGTACTTC.